The T cell receptor beta chain under discussion was sequenced for a study of blood T cell repertoires in COVID-19. Background on the study: Donors in the United States, Italy and Spain gave samples during acute or convalescent COVID-19. Sources were T cells, B-cell-depleted T cells, or PBMCs; the material itself was cDNA or gDNA.

Data came from immunoSEQ multiplex PCR; TCRdb stores just in-frame clones and leaves some out. This table holds 200,000 or so clones, 80% to 90% found once. Cohorts were assigned according to the clinical history that participants reported. The CDR3 consists of 13 residues. CDR1 and CDR2 (germline): SGHAT, FQNNGV. The V and J ends lost 1 base and 3 bases respectively, with 7 bases between them. The sample consisted of PBMCs or T cells enriched from blood (not recorded which). The TCR was taken from a woman aged 25-40 years who had been exposed to COVID-19. The V and J genes are TRBV11-2 and TRBJ2-7; D not resolved. The CDR3 DNA reads TGTGCCAGCAGCTTAGCCGAGAGCTACGAGCAGTACTTC. Translation gives CASSLAESYEQYF.